This T cell receptor (beta chain) was observed in a study of post-analysis software for immune sequencing data. Regarding the study as a whole: In patients, TRBV5-6, TRBV5-1 and TRBV20-1 belonged to several TRBV segments found more frequently than in controls.

The TCR beta cDNA libraries carried unique molecular identifiers. MiXCR, applied by TCRdb to the PCR reads, yields one record per CDR3 protein. The sample contains fewer than 900,000 distinct CDR3 sequences, under 60% of which appear only once. V dropped 6 bases and J dropped 0 bases, with 17 bases sitting between them. Germline lookup yields CDR1 ENHRY and CDR2 SYGVKD. The CDR3 runs 16 residues. A word on this clonotype: What it recognizes is unknown.

Input material: blood. The chain combines TRBV10-3 with TRBJ1-2; no firm D call. This TCR was recovered from a girl under 18 with multiple sclerosis. DNA of the CDR3: TGTGCCATCAGACCCGGGCCTCTTTTAACTAACTATGGCTACACCTTC. Protein: CAIRPGPLLTNYGYTF.